This TCR beta chain was captured in a study of T cell responses to AZD1222 COVID-19 vaccine. The germline V gene has CDR1 SGHRS and CDR2 YFSETQ. The germline V and J ends were trimmed by 0 bases and 6 bases, with 15 bases remaining between them. The CDR3 contains 15 residues. The repertoire was sequenced with immunoSEQ multiplex PCR; TCRdb's copy has only in-frame clones and lacks some. The sample gives approximately 110,000 clones, approximately 90% of which show up once; roughly 6.7% is in the top ten. This material consisted of peripheral blood, taken 28 days after the second AZD1222 dose. The source of this sequence is an adult who received the AZD1222 COVID-19 vaccine. This chain connects TRBV5-1 to TRBJ1-2; tentative D call: TRBD1 (5 bases). Here the CDR3 reads CASSLALGLGDGYTF. CDR3 bases: TGCGCCAGCAGCTTGGCTTTGGGCTTGGGGGATGGCTACACCTTC.